The 32 T cell receptor beta chains presented below share a single source sample, sequenced in a study of T cell repertoires in ileal Crohn's disease. The time point here: neoterminal ileum biopsy at postoperative endoscopy, about 6 months after surgery. Method: immunoSEQ multiplex PCR; TCRdb's copy keeps in-frame clones and lacks some. The repertoire consists of more than 50,000 clones, with roughly 89% occurring once and the leading ten covering roughly 2%. The sequencing sample was made of ileal tissue. These receptors originate from an adult with Crohn's disease.

The V call is TRBV30, the J call TRBJ2-3; maybe TRBD2 (6 bases). Germline assignment: CDR1 GTSNPN and CDR2 SVGIG (reference sequence). The ends were cut back, 7 bases at V and 6 bases at J, with 29 bases in the middle. This CDR3 spans 17 amino acids. The CDR3 loop reads CASTRSISRVGRDTQYF. The CDR3 DNA reads as TGTGCCTCCACACGTTCGATCAGTCGGGTTGGGAGGGATACGCAGTATTTT.

The CDR3 here is CASSFPGQGNYGYTF. CDR3 nucleotides: TGTGCCAGCAGTTTCCCGGGACAGGGTAATTATGGCTACACCTTC. The chain links TRBV28 to TRBJ1-2; 9 positions agree with TRBD1. Germline CDR1 is MDHEN and CDR2 is SYDVKM. CDR3 length: 15 amino acids. V was clipped by 3 bases and J by 5 bases; unmatched bases: 7.

Regarding this clone: Germline is not matched at one junction end, which may reflect a read error. The chain is built from TRBV19 and TRBJ1-3; D might be TRBD1 (5 bases). Germline CDR1 is LNHDA and CDR2 is SQIVND (reference sequence). The CDR3 loop spans 14 amino acids. The CDR3 reads CASSLPGTGNTIYF. The CDR3 nucleotides are TGTGCCAGTAGCCTCCCGGGGACTGGTAACACCATATATTTT. Filled out from reference TRBV19 and TRBJ1-3, the complete variable domain reads DGGITQSPKYLFRKEGQNVTLSCEQNLNHDAMYWYRQDPGQGLRLIYYSQIVNDFQKGDIAEGYSVSREKKESFPLTVTSAQKNPTAFYLCASSLPGTGNTIYFGEGSWLTVV.

The chain couples TRBV27 to TRBJ1-2; D is ambiguous. V lost 5 bases to trimming and J lost 4 bases, with 8 bases between them. Germline-derived CDR1 and CDR2 are MNHEY and SMNVEV (reference sequence). The CDR3 is 12 residues long. The CDR3 spells CASSSQAYGYTF. In DNA, the CDR3 is TGTGCCAGCAGTAGCCAGGCCTATGGCTACACCTTC.

The genes are TRBV5-4 and TRBJ1-3; 7 nucleotides match TRBD1. The germline gives CDR1 SGHNT, CDR2 YYREEE (reference sequence). The CDR3 is made up of 15 amino acids. The V segment lost 0 bases and the J segment 1 base; nucleotides outside the gene matches: 1. The CDR3 spells CASSLAGGSGNTIYF. The DNA of the CDR3 is TGTGCCAGCAGCTTGGCAGGGGGTTCTGGAAACACCATATATTTT. The complete variable domain, with remaining parts taken from reference TRBV5-4 and TRBJ1-3, reads ETGVTQSPTHLIKTRGQQVTLRCSSQSGHNTVSWYQQALGQGPQFIFQYYREEENGRGNFPPRFSGLQFPNYSSELNVNALELDDSALYLCASSLAGGSGNTIYFGEGSWLTVV.

The chain uses TRBV2 and TRBJ2-1; possible D gene TRBD2, 5 bases. Per germline, CDR1 SNHLY and CDR2 FYNNEI. Deletions cut 1 base from V and 2 bases from J, with 9 bases between. The CDR3 consists of 15 residues. CDR3 protein: CASSEGRGTYNEQFF. CDR3 sequence (DNA): TGTGCCAGCAGTGAAGGCCGGGGAACCTACAATGAGCAGTTCTTC.

The chain has TRBV6-4 and TRBJ1-1; D might be TRBD1 (6 bases). Trimming removed 6 bases from V and 7 bases from J, with 15 bases in between. The CDR3 runs to 13 residues. From germline, CDR1 is MRHNA and CDR2 SNTAGT. The CDR3 nucleotides are TGTGCCAGCAGGGGGGACACCTCCTATGAAGCTTTCTTT. Its protein is CASRGDTSYEAFF.

The rearrangement links TRBV5-8 to TRBJ1-5, with 7 bases that match TRBD1. The CDR3 totals 15 residues. CDR1 is SGHTS and CDR2 is YDEGEE in the germline V gene. V dropped 0 bases and J dropped 5; count of bases not matched to a gene: 5. The CDR3 nucleotides are TGTGCCAGCAGCTTGGCCTGGCAGGGGGATCAGCCCCAGCATTTT. Translating gives CASSLAWQGDQPQHF.

The genes are TRBV2 and TRBJ1-6; 7 bases line up with TRBD1. Germline V gene data show CDR1 as SNHLY and CDR2 as FYNNEI. CDR3 length equals 14 residues. Germline trimming cut 6 bases from V and 10 bases from J; bases unmatched to any gene: 9. CDR3 residues: CASSRDRVGSPLHF. CDR3 nucleotide sequence: TGTGCCAGCAGCAGAGACAGGGTTGGGTCACCCCTCCACTTT. Looking up the rest from reference TRBV2 and TRBJ1-6 gives the full variable domain: EPEVTQTPSHQVTQMGQEVILRCVPISNHLYFYWYRQILGQKVEFLVSFYNNEISEKSEIFDDQFSVERPDGSNFTLKIRSTKLEDSAMYFCASSRDRVGSPLHFGNGTRLTVT.

About this clone itself: The sample holds other DNA sequences that translate to the same CDR3. The V and J genes are TRBV9 and TRBJ1-1, with D perhaps matching TRBD1 (6 bases). CDR1 and CDR2 (germline): SGDLS, YYNGEE. This CDR3 region has 14 residues. V was shortened by 2 bases and J by 0 bases, with 8 bases between the two germline ends. The CDR3 DNA is TGTGCCAGCAGCGTTGGACAGATGAACACTGAAGCTTTCTTT. The encoded protein is CASSVGQMNTEAFF.

The chain joins TRBV11-2 to TRBJ2-1, with 7 bases fitting TRBD1. V lost 7 bases and J lost 2; bases outside the gene matches: 11. CDR1 is SGHAT and CDR2 is FQNNGV in the germline V gene. CDR3 length: 16 residues. The CDR3 DNA sequence: TGTGCCAGCACCCTGACCGGGACAGAAACCTACAATGAGCAGTTCTTC. It is translated as CASTLTGTETYNEQFF.

The chain recombines TRBV2 with TRBJ2-2, with 7 bases lining up with TRBD1. Germline V CDR1 and CDR2: SNHLY, FYNNEI. The CDR3 runs 13 residues. With V trimmed by 6 bases and J by 6 bases, 4 bases remained unmatched. Here the CDR3 reads CASSETGPGELFF. The CDR3 DNA reads TGTGCCAGCAGCGAGACAGGGCCCGGGGAGCTGTTTTTT.

The chain joins TRBV6-6 to TRBJ1-5, with D unclear. Germline CDR1 reads MNHNY; CDR2 reads SVGAGI (reference sequence). Trimming stripped 0 bases from V and 6 bases from J, with 6 bases between. The CDR3 has 13 amino acids. Here the CDR3 reads CASSYSRGQPQHF. CDR3 DNA: TGTGCCAGCAGTTACTCCCGGGGTCAGCCCCAGCATTTT.

CDR3 residues: CASVPMANEKLFF. The CDR3, as DNA: TGTGCCAGCGTTCCTATGGCTAATGAAAAACTGTTTTTT. V and J are TRBV2 and TRBJ1-4, with D uncertain. The CDR3 consists of 13 residues. In germline, CDR1 is SNHLY, CDR2 FYNNEI. Between the trimmed V and J ends, which lost 8 bases and 3 bases, there was a span of 10 bases.

The rearrangement links TRBV7-9 to TRBJ2-1; D might be TRBD2 (7 bases). The V gene lost 5 bases and the J gene lost 7 bases, with 21 bases spanning the gap. This CDR3 has 16 amino acids. CDR1 is SEHNR and CDR2 is FQNEAQ in the germline V gene (reference sequence). The CDR3 nucleotides are TGTGCCAGCAGCCCCAATTGGGGGGGGGCCAAGAATGAGCAGTTCTTC. Translation: CASSPNWGGAKNEQFF.

This chain connects TRBV6-1 to TRBJ1-5; D might be TRBD1 (5 bases). This CDR3 is 13 amino acids long. Trimming left V 7 bases short and J 7 bases short, with 14 bases between. Germline lookup yields CDR1 MNHNS and CDR2 SASEGT. Written as DNA, the CDR3 is TGTGCCAGCACTCAGGGCGGGGAGCAGCCCCAGCATTTT. This translates into CASTQGGEQPQHF.

This chain joins TRBV7-2 and TRBJ1-2; D possibly corresponds to TRBD1 (5 bases). Germline CDR1 is SGHTA and CDR2 is FQGNSA. CDR3 length equals 15 residues. Trimming shortened V by 5 bases and J by 1 base, and 14 bases separated the two germline ends. The CDR3 sequence is CASSRVTANNYGYTF. The CDR3 DNA sequence: TGTGCCAGCAGCCGGGTGACAGCGAATAACTATGGCTACACCTTC.

The rearrangement joins TRBV18 to TRBJ1-2, with 7 bases fitting TRBD1. The junction had 12 bases not matched to a gene; V was cut back by 1 base and J by 7 bases. Germline V gene data show CDR1 as KGHSH and CDR2 as LQKENI. This CDR3 has 16 residues. CDR3 coding DNA: TGTGCCAGCTCACCACGACAAAGAACACAGGGGCTTGGCTACACCTTC. It is translated as CASSPRQRTQGLGYTF.

The V call is TRBV18, the J call TRBJ2-3; TRBD2 matches at 12 bases. Germline CDR1 reads KGHSH; CDR2 reads LQKENI. Trimming took 6 bases from V and 2 from J; bases not matched to a gene: 6. CDR3 length: 16 residues. CDR3 loop: CASSPLAGGITDTQYF. CDR3 nucleotide sequence: TGTGCCAGCTCCCCTCTAGCGGGGGGGATCACAGATACGCAGTATTTT.

The chain employs TRBV6-4 and TRBJ1-1; 9 positions match TRBD1. Germline CDR1 MRHNA, CDR2 SNTAGT. The CDR3 sequence is 14 residues long. V was pared by 6 bases and J by 1 base, with 3 bases of the junction left unmatched. CDR3 sequence: CASREQGANTEAFF. CDR3 in DNA: TGTGCCAGCAGAGAACAGGGGGCGAACACTGAAGCTTTCTTT.

This chain joins TRBV6-1 and TRBJ2-7, with 8 bases matching TRBD1. This CDR3 is built from 13 residues. The V gene's germline CDR1 is MNHNS and CDR2 SASEGT. The V segment lost 4 bases and the J segment 7 bases; nucleotides outside the gene matches: 6. CDR3 nucleotides: TGTGCCAGCAGTGGGCAGGGGGCCGGGGAGCAGTACGTC. The encoded protein is CASSGQGAGEQYV.

The chain links TRBV19 to TRBJ1-1, with unresolved D. Germline V gives CDR1 LNHDA, CDR2 SQIVND (reference sequence). Trimming cost V 3 bases and J 5 bases, with 10 bases left between them. There are 13 residues in the CDR3. CDR3 sequence (DNA): TGTGCCAGTAGTATCGGGTTGAGGACTGAAGCTTTCTTT. Its translation is CASSIGLRTEAFF.

The chain links TRBV4-2 to TRBJ1-2; 9 bases line up with TRBD1. The J segment lost 3 bases and the V segment lost 0 bases, leaving 5 bases of the junction unmatched. This CDR3 region has 16 residues. The germline V gene encodes CDR1 LGHNA and CDR2 YNFKEQ. CDR3 sequence (DNA): TGTGCCAGCAGCCAAGATCTGACAGGGGGGGACTATGGCTACACCTTC. Amino acid sequence: CASSQDLTGGDYGYTF.

The rearrangement links TRBV28 to TRBJ2-3; the match to TRBD1 covers 9 bases. Germline V CDR1 and CDR2: MDHEN, SYDVKM. CDR3 length: 15 residues. Unmatched junction bases numbered 6, after V lost 5 bases and J lost 3 bases. The CDR3 bases are TGTGCCAGCAGTCCGTGGGACAGGGCGACAGATACGCAGTATTTT. This encodes CASSPWDRATDTQYF. The whole variable domain, remainder taken from reference TRBV28 and TRBJ2-3, is DVKVTQSSRYLVKRTGEKVFLECVQDMDHENMFWYRQDPGLGLRLIYFSYDVKMKEKGDIPEGYSVSREKKERFSLILESASTNQTSMYLCASSPWDRATDTQYFGPGTRLTVL.

This chain uses TRBV6-1 with TRBJ2-1, with D uncertain. Germline CDR1 reads MNHNS; CDR2 reads SASEGT. Trimming left V 7 bases short and J 3 bases short, with 7 bases between. The CDR3 runs 12 residues. The CDR3 loop is CASTRFYNEQFF. The CDR3, as DNA: TGTGCCAGCACACGGTTCTACAATGAGCAGTTCTTC.

Of note for this clone: A junction boundary mismatches the germline segment, possibly from a read error. The V call is TRBV2, the J call TRBJ2-1; 10 bases line up with TRBD2. Germline V lookup: CDR1 SNHLY, CDR2 FYNNEI. This CDR3 is built from 16 residues. For the CDR3, the DNA is TGTGCCAGCAGTAAAGCGGGAGGGCGGTCCTACAATGAGCAGTTCTTC. This translates into CASSKAGGRSYNEQFF.

J is TRBJ1-1 and V is TRBV9; the match to TRBD1 covers 9 bases. With V trimmed by 2 bases and J by 7 bases, 3 bases remained unmatched. CDR3 size: 13 residues. Germline V CDR1 and CDR2: SGDLS, YYNGEE. CDR3 sequence reads: CASSVPGQGEAFF. CDR3 in DNA: TGTGCCAGCAGCGTCCCGGGACAGGGTGAAGCTTTCTTT.

The chain links TRBV6-1 to TRBJ2-5; D possibly corresponds to TRBD2 (5 bases). V shed 4 bases and J shed 5 bases, with 8 bases lying between them. CDR3 size: 12 residues. Germline V CDR1 and CDR2: MNHNS, SASEGT. The CDR3 DNA reads as TGTGCCAGCAGTGGTACGGGGGAGACCCAGTACTTC. Amino acids: CASSGTGETQYF.

J is TRBJ2-7 and V is TRBV5-4; D is uncertain. The CDR3 consists of 13 residues. CDR1 SGHNT and CDR2 YYREEE come from the germline V gene (reference sequence). V shed 4 bases and J shed 7 bases, with 15 bases lying between them. CDR3: CASSRNPYGEQYF. Here the CDR3 DNA reads TGTGCCAGCAGCAGAAACCCGTACGGGGAGCAGTACTTC.

The V call is TRBV4-1, the J call TRBJ1-6; 11 bases align to TRBD1. CDR3 size: 15 residues. Trimming at V came to 5 bases and at J to 10 bases, leaving 7 bases not matched to a gene. The V gene's germline CDR1 is MGHRA and CDR2 YSYEKL. The CDR3 loop reads CASSLEDRGRSPLHF. CDR3 in DNA: TGCGCCAGCAGCTTAGAGGACAGGGGGCGATCACCCCTCCACTTT.

This clone turned up a few times. CDR3 sequence reads: CASSLATGDISPLHF. The DNA for the CDR3 is TGCGCCAGCAGCTTGGCGACAGGGGATATTTCACCCCTCCACTTT. J is TRBJ1-6 and V is TRBV5-1, with 8 bases fitting TRBD1. Germline CDR1 is SGHRS and CDR2 is YFSETQ. The CDR3 is 15 residues long. The trim removed 0 bases at V and 9 bases at J, leaving 5 bases unmatched.

This sequence joins TRBV10-3 and TRBJ2-1; D might be TRBD1 (5 bases). CDR3 size: 13 residues. The germline V gene has CDR1 ENHRY and CDR2 SYGVKD. Trimming took 4 bases from V and 8 from J, leaving 12 bases between them. CDR3 sequence reads: CAISVLRGHEQFF. The CDR3 DNA is TGTGCCATCAGTGTTTTAAGGGGCCATGAGCAGTTCTTC.